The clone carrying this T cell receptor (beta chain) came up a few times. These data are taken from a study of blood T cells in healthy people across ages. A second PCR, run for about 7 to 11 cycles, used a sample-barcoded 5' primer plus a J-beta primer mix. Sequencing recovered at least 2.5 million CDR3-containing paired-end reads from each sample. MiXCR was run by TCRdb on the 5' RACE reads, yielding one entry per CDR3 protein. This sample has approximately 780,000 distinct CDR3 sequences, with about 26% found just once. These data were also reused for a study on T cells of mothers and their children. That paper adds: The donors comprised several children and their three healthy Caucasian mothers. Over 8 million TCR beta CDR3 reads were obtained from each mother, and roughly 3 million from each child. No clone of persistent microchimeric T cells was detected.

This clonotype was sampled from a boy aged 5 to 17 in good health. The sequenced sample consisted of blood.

The chain's CDR3 is CSARPPPGTSGYTSTDTQYF. The DNA for the CDR3 is TGCAGTGCTAGGCCGCCGCCGGGGACTAGCGGGTACACTAGCACAGATACGCAGTATTTT. This sequence joins TRBV20-1 and TRBJ2-3; 12 nucleotides line up with TRBD2. The germline V gene has CDR1 DFQATT and CDR2 SNEGSKA (reference sequence). The CDR3 totals 20 residues. The junction had 16 bases not matched to a gene; V was cut back by 3 bases and J by 0 bases.